This T cell receptor beta chain was retrieved from a study of T-cell reconstitution after alpha-beta-depleted transplantation in children. On this clonotype itself: The target antigen is unknown.

Study results and caveats: One year post-transplant, T-cell counts and diversity were largely derived from T cells produced anew. Reports say that about two months after transplant, the alpha-beta T cells came out of several hundred graft clones that had expanded. TCRbeta diversity was high at day 60 in some patients (a result of surviving recipient T cells and thymic progenitors).

Molecular barcoding with unique molecular identifiers was used for the TCRbeta library. TCRdb re-derived calls from the PCR reads in MiXCR, one entry per CDR3 protein. This sample has 500,000 to 750,000 distinct CDR3 sequences; approximately 30% occur once, and the top ten carry about 35%. V was pared by 0 bases and J by 7 bases, with 5 bases of the junction left unmatched. CDR3 length: 15 amino acids. Germline CDR1 reads LGHDT; CDR2 reads YNNKEL (reference sequence). The sequence was obtained from a boy less than two years old with Wiskott-Aldrich syndrome, due to receive a stem cell transplant. Specimen: PBMCs, collected before TCRalphabeta/CD19-depleted stem cell transplant. This rearrangement joins TRBV3-1 to TRBJ1-2; 10 nucleotides match TRBD1. Here the CDR3 reads CASSQDPTGGVGYTF. DNA for the CDR3: TGTGCCAGCAGCCAAGATCCGACAGGGGGCGTTGGCTACACCTTC.